This TCR beta chain was sequenced during a study of identical twins. A universal primer site came from template switching; cDNA carried unique molecular identifiers. From the 5' RACE reads, TCRdb called clonotypes with MiXCR, one entry per CDR3 protein. The sample holds a few hundred thousand distinct CDR3 sequences, approximately 16% seen once. This CDR3 is built from 15 residues. These sequences were also reported in another study, on yellow fever vaccine responses in identical twins.

This sequence was found in a woman between 18 and 29 years old in good health. The rearrangement uses TRBV21-1 and TRBJ2-1; TRBD1, the table's D call, lacks a check against the DNA. TRBV21-1 is shown as a pseudogene. The sequenced sample consisted of CD4+ T cells sorted from blood. Written as DNA, the CDR3 is TGTGCCAGCAGCAGCGCGGACAGGAACTACAATGAGCAGTTCTTC. Protein: CASSSADRNYNEQFF.